Sequencing of this T cell receptor beta chain was carried out in a study of T cell responses to AZD1222 COVID-19 vaccine listed by TCRdb under 2021. For context, the study as a whole: A total of just over 230 trial participants underwent TCR sequencing, of whom around 200 received two doses of AZD1222 and some 25 received two doses of the MenACWY control vaccine. Trial participants were enrolled by age into subgroups of 18-55, 56-69 and 70-plus years, and around 150, 28 and 57 TCR-sequenced participants, respectively, were included in these subgroups. The paper's findings and limits, for the study overall: The whole spike protein was spanned by vaccine-associated CD4 TCRs, and dominant responses were seen in regions 160-218 and 743-854. Because no day 14 peak-response samples were available, the repertoires could be characterized only after the peak T cell response. In the small 56-69-year group, the increase in depth fell short of significance, most likely because of low power. Reportedly, almost half of the unique spike-specific TCRs recognized epitopes lying outside the regions that are mutated in the B.1.351 and B.1.1.7 variants. Only five to seven AZD1222 recipients were SARS-CoV-2 seropositive at baseline, limiting conclusions about previously exposed vaccinees. A significant rise in spike-specific TCR breadth and depth was observed after two AZD1222 doses relative to day 0 and relative to MenACWY recipients. Participants were mostly white British and included more females than males, and it was suggested by the authors that clonal diversity may have been underestimated.

From the cysteine up to the phenylalanine, the CDR3 has a length of 13 residues. Just the 39-base CDR3 DNA is kept, in frame starting at base 1. CDR1 and CDR2 are drawn from the germline V gene: SGHRS, YFSETQ. Trimming takes 0 bases from V and 3 bases from J, and the germline ends sit 6 bases apart. The sample holds one count of this clone. There is no known antigen for this receptor. No much larger clone is present one base from it, and per-base qualities are unavailable. This sample's time point label indicates: about 28 days (+/-7) after the second vaccine dose. Because spike-specific TCR depth and breadth did not differ between the two schedules, AZD1222 recipients who got a second dose at roughly 4 weeks were pooled with those who got a second dose at roughly 12 weeks. Samples from vaccinated people were obtained from the UK trials COV001 and COV002, which included a single-blind randomized controlled phase 2/3 trial of AZD1222 (ChAdOx1 nCoV-19) in healthy adults. Trial participant PBMC samples were collected at day 0 and day 28 after the second dose for TCRbeta chain sequencing.

The CDR3 regions of human TCRbeta chains were subjected to immunosequencing. Concerning the study's data processing: TCRs in the repertoires were matched against a reference library of SARS-CoV-2-specific TCRs that had been generated with the MIRA antigen-specificity platform. Breadth meant the fraction of unique TCRs that were SARS-CoV-2-associated, whereas depth meant the fraction of total T cells that were SARS-CoV-2-associated. Each spike-specific TCR was assigned to its reactive spike region and to a CD4 or CD8 class using the MIRA data. Log10-transformed breadth and depth values were compared by one-way ANOVA with Sidak's multiple comparisons tests. What TCRdb holds here is the immuneACCESS table cut down to in-frame rearrangements. Part of the clones is not present; checked against another copy, under half of the missing clones reflect an unresolved V gene, and the others are unexplained. V and J calls and clone size are given by that table; D and trimming were obtained from the DNA. A total of about 150,000 clones appear in this sample, approximately 92% of them only once. The ten largest clonotypes hold roughly 3% of the sample.

This clonotype originated in an adult who received the AZD1222 COVID-19 vaccine. The V and J genes are TRBV5-1 and TRBJ1-2; no D segment can be confidently identified. The specimen was peripheral blood, collected 28 days after the second AZD1222 dose. This receptor carries the CDR3 CASSLGGDYGYTF. The DNA is as follows: TGCGCCAGCAGCTTGGGGGGAGACTATGGCTACACCTTC.